These 18 T cell receptor beta chains came from one sample sequenced in a study of shared clonotypes between healthy human individuals. The method was immunoSEQ multiplex PCR; TCRdb's version includes in-frame clones alone and lacks a portion of them. Counted here are around 500,000 clones, about 78% occurring once; the ten biggest clones make up around 11%. The sample taken for sequencing was PBMCs. Every receptor here comes from a woman in her 40s in good health. Some clones in this sample may be carry-over from other donors' samples.

Details on this clone: The sample has other DNA sequences that encode this CDR3 too. This chain joins TRBV2 and TRBJ2-7; D ambiguous. Trimming removed 6 bases at V and 2 bases at J, with 8 bases between. The length of the CDR3 is 12 residues. CDR1 and CDR2 (germline): SNHLY, FYNNEI. For the CDR3, the DNA is TGTGCCAGCAGCGTCGTTGCCTACGAGCAGTACTTC. As protein: CASSVVAYEQYF. Full variable domain (outside the CDR3, taken from reference TRBV2 and TRBJ2-7): EPEVTQTPSHQVTQMGQEVILRCVPISNHLYFYWYRQILGQKVEFLVSFYNNEISEKSEIFDDQFSVERPDGSNFTLKIRSTKLEDSAMYFCASSVVAYEQYFGPGTRLTVT.

This sequence joins TRBV5-4 and TRBJ2-1; 8 bases are a match to TRBD1. Trimming at V came to 4 bases and at J to 6 bases, leaving 9 bases not matched to a gene. The CDR3 covers 15 residues. Per the germline V gene, CDR1 is SGHNT and CDR2 is YYREEE (reference sequence). CDR3 sequence: CASSPDRTGSNEQFF. CDR3 DNA sequence: TGTGCCAGCAGCCCCGACCGGACAGGGAGCAATGAGCAGTTCTTC.

The chain links TRBV7-6 to TRBJ2-3, with 15 nucleotides matching TRBD2. V shed 5 bases, J shed 2 bases, and the junction held 2 bases outside the gene matches. This CDR3 has 16 amino acids. CDR1 is SGHVS, CDR2 FNYEAQ, per germline. The CDR3 bases are TGTGCCAGCAGCGGGACTAGCGGGAGGTACACAGATACGCAGTATTTT. This sequence encodes CASSGTSGRYTDTQYF.

The chain uses TRBV5-1 and TRBJ2-5; TRBD2 is a possible D gene (6 bases). This CDR3 is built from 17 residues. The V gene lost 0 bases and the J gene lost 2 bases, with 17 bases spanning the gap. Germline V gene lookup returns CDR1 SGHRS and CDR2 YFSETQ. The CDR3 sequence: CASSLGGSGSPQETQYF. The CDR3 DNA reads TGCGCCAGCAGCTTGGGTGGGAGCGGGTCCCCACAAGAGACCCAGTACTTC.

The sample holds one count of this clone. The gene calls are TRBV27 and TRBJ2-5, with D possibly matching TRBD2 (6 bases). Germline loops: CDR1 MNHEY, CDR2 SMNVEV (reference sequence). CDR3 length equals 17 residues. Between the trimmed V and J ends, which lost 3 bases and 4 bases, there was a span of 21 bases. CDR3 nucleotide sequence: TGTGCCAGCAGTTTGGGTTTTTGGGGGACTGGGGGAGAGACCCAGTACTTC. Its translation is CASSLGFWGTGGETQYF.

The rearrangement uses TRBV6-1 and TRBJ1-3; D unclear. The CDR3 spans 14 residues. The germline gives CDR1 MNHNS, CDR2 SASEGT. Trimming stripped 3 bases from V and 2 bases from J, with 8 bases between. CDR3 nucleotide sequence: TGTGCCAGCAGTGAGTCGGGAGCTGGAAACACCATATATTTT. It codes for CASSESGAGNTIYF.

V usage is TRBV7-3 and J usage is TRBJ2-3; D possibly uses TRBD1 or TRBD2 (5 bases each). Trimming shortened V by 1 base and J by 10 bases, and 18 bases separated the two germline ends. The V gene's germline CDR1 is SGHTA and CDR2 FQGTGA. The CDR3 totals 15 residues. For the CDR3, the DNA is TGTGCCAGCAGCTTAATGTCGGGACCCTTCATTGCGCAGTATTTT. It yields the protein CASSLMSGPFIAQYF.

This clone has a count of ten or more. The gene calls are TRBV2 and TRBJ2-7, with D possibly being TRBD2 (6 bases). This CDR3 is 14 amino acids long. Trimming removed 7 bases from V and 1 base from J, with 14 bases in between. Germline CDR1 is SNHLY and CDR2 is FYNNEI. The CDR3 loop reads CASKFRDLSYEQYF. Written as DNA, the CDR3 is TGTGCCAGCAAGTTCCGGGACTTGTCCTACGAGCAGTACTTC.

The rearrangement links TRBV6-5 to TRBJ2-5; TRBD1 matches at 8 bases. The assigned J gene may be wrong: the sequence end matches TRBJ2-7 better. This CDR3 is 15 amino acids long. The germline CDR1 and CDR2 sequences are MNHEY and SVGAGI. CDR3 DNA: TGTGCCAGCAGTTACTCCGGACAGGGTTCCTACGAGCAGTACTTC. It is translated as CASSYSGQGSYEQYF.

This chain uses TRBV7-2 with TRBJ2-7, with D possibly being TRBD1 (6 bases). The V end lost 3 bases, the J end lost 0 bases, and 9 bases lay between the germline ends. Germline lookup yields CDR1 SGHTA and CDR2 FQGNSA. This CDR3 contains 14 residues. CDR3 bases: TGTGCCAGCAGCTTGGGGGCAAGCTCCTACGAGCAGTACTTC. This sequence encodes CASSLGASSYEQYF.

This clone was picked up a small number of times. This chain links TRBV2 with TRBJ2-5, with TRBD1 identical over 8 bases. Per the germline V gene, CDR1 is SNHLY and CDR2 is FYNNEI. With 5 bases clipped from V and 2 bases from J, the junction kept 4 bases outside the gene matches. The CDR3 is 14 residues long. The CDR3 is CASSRDRNQETQYF. The CDR3 nucleotides read TGTGCCAGCAGTCGGGACAGGAATCAAGAGACCCAGTACTTC.

V gene TRBV4-3 combines with J gene TRBJ2-1; 8 nucleotides align to TRBD2. In germline, CDR1 is LGHNA, CDR2 YSLEER. The CDR3 has 16 amino acids. V shed 0 bases and J 9 bases; nucleotides not matched to a gene: 10. The CDR3 DNA is TGCGCCAGCAGCCAAGATCATGGCGGGAGGTGGACTGAGCAGTTCTTC. Encoded protein: CASSQDHGGRWTEQFF.

In DNA form, the CDR3 reads TGTGCCTGGAGTGGATCTACAGCCGCCTACGAGCAGTACTTC. It is translated as CAWSGSTAAYEQYF. This rearrangement joins TRBV30 to TRBJ2-7; D uncertain. The V gene's germline CDR1 is GTSNPN and CDR2 SVGIG (reference sequence). The CDR3 consists of 14 residues. The V and J ends lost 1 base and 2 bases respectively, with 12 bases between them.

In DNA, the CDR3 is TGTGCCAGCAGCTTAGCAGCGGGAGCGGAAGATACGCAGTATTTT. Its protein is CASSLAAGAEDTQYF. The chain links TRBV11-3 to TRBJ2-3; 8 nucleotides align to TRBD2. This CDR3 has 15 residues. V lost 1 base and J lost 5; bases outside the gene matches: 5. Germline CDR1 and CDR2: SGHNT and YENEEA.

The rearrangement joins TRBV30 to TRBJ2-3; no clear D. CDR3 length: 12 amino acids. Deletions cut 4 bases from V and 2 bases from J, with 7 bases between. The germline V gene has CDR1 GTSNPN and CDR2 SVGIG (reference sequence). The DNA for the CDR3 is TGTGCCTGGAAACAGTCCACAGATACGCAGTATTTT. Its protein is CAWKQSTDTQYF.

CDR3 in DNA: TGTGCCTGGAGCCAAATTGGTAATGAAAAACTGTTTTTT. Encoded protein: CAWSQIGNEKLFF. The chain carries TRBV30 and TRBJ1-4; no definite D call. V was cut by 3 bases and J by 4 bases, with 9 bases left in between. From germline, CDR1 is GTSNPN and CDR2 SVGIG (reference sequence). This CDR3 has 13 amino acids. The full variable domain, with the rest looked up from reference TRBV30 and TRBJ1-4, is SQTIHQWPATLVQPVGSPLSLECTVEGTSNPNLYWYRQAAGRGLQLLFYSVGIGQISSEVPQNLSASRPQDRQFILSSKKLLLSDSGFYLCAWSQIGNEKLFFGSGTQLSVL.

The chain carries TRBV27 and TRBJ1-1; TRBD1 aligns across 10 bases. J gave up 0 bases and V 5 bases, and 12 bases lay outside the gene matches. CDR3 size: 18 residues. Per germline, CDR1 MNHEY and CDR2 SMNVEV (reference sequence). DNA of the CDR3: TGTGCCAGCAGTGATACCGGGACAGGGGCAGGTTTGAACACTGAAGCTTTCTTT. This codes for CASSDTGTGAGLNTEAFF.

Concerning this clone itself: No DNA is shown, since the ends of the CDR3 on it are uncertain; the CDR3 is the one TCRdb lists. The chain employs TRBV19 and TRBJ2-7. CDR1 and CDR2 (germline): LNHDA, SQIVND (reference sequence). The CDR3 has 18 residues if both end residues are counted. CDR3 sequence reads: CASSISAPRPGSSYEQYF.